This T cell receptor beta chain was observed in a study of T-cell reconstitution after alpha-beta-depleted transplantation in children. General study results and limits: The origin of alpha-beta T cells about two months after transplant was reportedly several hundred expanded graft clones. In some patients, recipient T cells and intrathymic progenitors surviving conditioning explained high day-60 diversity. It was newly produced T cells that mostly accounted for T-cell counts and diversity one year after transplant.

Preparation of the TCRbeta library was carried out with unique molecular identifiers. TCRdb redid the calling of the PCR reads with MiXCR, one entry per CDR3 protein. The repertoire has 300,000 to 350,000 distinct CDR3 sequences, around 25% of them found once; the top ten carry about a tenth. Turning to this clonotype: Its antigen is as yet unknown.

CDR3 size: 18 residues. The germline CDR1 and CDR2 sequences are PRHDT and FYEKMQ (reference sequence). Trimming removed 6 bases at V and 5 bases at J, with 28 bases between. This chain connects TRBV13 to TRBJ2-5; D is possibly TRBD1 (6 bases). The TCR comes from a male patient between 10 and 17 years old who had a stem cell transplant for acute lymphoblastic leukemia, so the T cells may come from the graft donor. The sample here was PBMCs, mostly from graft donor cells, taken 180 days after TCRalphabeta/CD19-depleted stem cell transplant. The CDR3 loop reads CASSYRPLAGQGRETQYF. CDR3 nucleotides: TGTGCCAGCAGTTATAGGCCCCTCGCCGGGCAGGGGCGGGAGACCCAGTACTTC. Drawing the rest from reference TRBV13 and TRBJ2-5, the complete variable domain is AAGVIQSPRHLIKEKRETATLKCYPIPRHDTVYWYQQGPGQDPQFLISFYEKMQSDKGSIPDRFSAQQFSDYHSELNMSSLELGDSALYFCASSYRPLAGQGRETQYFGPGTRLLVL.